This TCR beta chain was sequenced for a study of cytomegalovirus exposure and HLA in healthy donors. Broader study findings: In a later analysis, productive TCRs from donors in an Asian-associated ancestry cluster reportedly carried fewer N-insertions than the cohort mean. Accurate predictions that matched the HLA-A and HLA-B alleles of most subjects were reportedly made from TCR beta sequences.

This clone was found once. As yet, its antigen is unknown. Primers: 60 Vbeta forward and 13 Jbeta reverse. Profiled with immunoSEQ multiplex PCR; TCRdb holds only in-frame clones, not every one. The table shows over 70,000 clones, with about four fifths occurring only once. CDR1 is MNHNS and CDR2 is SASEGT in the germline V gene. The CDR3 extends over 14 amino acids. With V trimmed by 3 bases and J by 7 bases, 7 bases remained unmatched. This chain joins TRBV6-1 and TRBJ2-7, with 9 bases identical to TRBD1. Sequences were obtained from PBMCs. This clonotype was sampled from a man between 45 and 60 years old in good health and CMV-seropositive. The CDR3, as DNA: TGTGCCAGCAGTGAGGTTCGGGACAGGGTAGAGCAGTACTTC. This codes for CASSEVRDRVEQYF.